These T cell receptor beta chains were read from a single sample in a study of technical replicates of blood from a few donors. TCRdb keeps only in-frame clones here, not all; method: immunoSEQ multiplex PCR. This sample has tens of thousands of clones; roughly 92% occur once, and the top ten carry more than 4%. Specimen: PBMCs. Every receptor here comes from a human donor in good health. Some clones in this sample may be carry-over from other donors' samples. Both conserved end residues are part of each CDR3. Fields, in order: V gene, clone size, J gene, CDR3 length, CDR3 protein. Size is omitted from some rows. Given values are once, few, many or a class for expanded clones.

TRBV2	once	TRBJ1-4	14	CASSKLATNEKLFF
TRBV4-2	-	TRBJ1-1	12	CASGLMNTEAFF
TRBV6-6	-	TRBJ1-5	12	CASRELPQPQHF
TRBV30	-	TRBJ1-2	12	CAWDRSMVGYTF
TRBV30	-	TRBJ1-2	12	CAWSIPGGGYTF
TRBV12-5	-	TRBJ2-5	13	CASGLDGGETQYF
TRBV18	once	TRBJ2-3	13	CASSPGGKDTQYF
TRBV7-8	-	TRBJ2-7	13	CASRQAGSYEQYF
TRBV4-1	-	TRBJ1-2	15	CASSQDLSRVYGYTF
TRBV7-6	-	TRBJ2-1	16	CASSPGLAADYNEQFF
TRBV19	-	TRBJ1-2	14	CASTRGGDSVGYTF
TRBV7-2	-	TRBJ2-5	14	CASSFGQGVGTQYF
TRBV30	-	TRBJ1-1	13	CAWRGQGATEAFF
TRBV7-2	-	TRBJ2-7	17	CASSLVGTGNNSYEQYF
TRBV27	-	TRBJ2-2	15	CASSLTGTNTGELFF
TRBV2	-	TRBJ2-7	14	CASIELREGYEQYF
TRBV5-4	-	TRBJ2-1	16	CASSSGTSGGYNEQFF
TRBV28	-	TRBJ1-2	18	CASSASGTGGGMRYGYTF
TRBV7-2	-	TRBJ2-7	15	CASSKMGQGTYEQYF
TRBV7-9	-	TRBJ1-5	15	CASSWDRGGNQPQHF
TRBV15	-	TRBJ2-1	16	CATSRAGGGIAYEQFF
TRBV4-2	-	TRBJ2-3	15	CASSQVAGVTDTQYF
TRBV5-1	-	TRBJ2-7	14	CASSSGQGTYEQYF
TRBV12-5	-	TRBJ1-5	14	CASGLSGTDQPQHF
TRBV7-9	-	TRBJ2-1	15	CASSPVAGGQVEQFF
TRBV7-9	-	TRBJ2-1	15	CASSPGTVTYNEQFF
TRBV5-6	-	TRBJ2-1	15	CASSLRLAGYNEQFF
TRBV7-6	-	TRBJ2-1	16	CASSPLSGRAWNEQFF
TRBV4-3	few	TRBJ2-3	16	CASSPKRERSTDTQYF
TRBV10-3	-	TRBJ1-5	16	CATHPGGANGNQPQHF
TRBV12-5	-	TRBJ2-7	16	CASGLRVGTDSYEQYF
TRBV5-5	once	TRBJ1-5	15	CASSPGGTMGQPQHF
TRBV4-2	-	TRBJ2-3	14	CASRASGDTDTQYF
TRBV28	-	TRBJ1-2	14	CASSLGTRVYGYTF
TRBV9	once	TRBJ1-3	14	CASSVEGVGNTIYF
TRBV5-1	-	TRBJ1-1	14	CASSLVTGGTEAFF
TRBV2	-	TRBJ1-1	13	CAKTGGQGTEAFF
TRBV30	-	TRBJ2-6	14	CAWSPGHGANVLTF
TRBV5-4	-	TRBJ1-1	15	CASSQRDRALGEAFF
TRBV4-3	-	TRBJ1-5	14	CASSQDISNQPQHF
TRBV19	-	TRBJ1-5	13	CATQTRGDQPQHF
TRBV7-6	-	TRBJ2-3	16	CASSLGRTRGTDTQYF
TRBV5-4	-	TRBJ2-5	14	CASSLPERTETQYF
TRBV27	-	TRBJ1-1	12	CASREIRGEAFF
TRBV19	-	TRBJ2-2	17	CASSIVYRRVGAGELFF
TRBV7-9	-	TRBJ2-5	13	CASSMGLLVAQYF
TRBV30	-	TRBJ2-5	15	CAWSTKTGAWETQYF
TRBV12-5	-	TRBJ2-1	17	CASGLDPGGRGLYEQFF
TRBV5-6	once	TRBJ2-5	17	CASSSRTSGAYQETQYF
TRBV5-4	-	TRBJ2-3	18	CASRPGARSGTSTDTQYF
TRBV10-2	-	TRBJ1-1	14	CASSESWRGAEAFF